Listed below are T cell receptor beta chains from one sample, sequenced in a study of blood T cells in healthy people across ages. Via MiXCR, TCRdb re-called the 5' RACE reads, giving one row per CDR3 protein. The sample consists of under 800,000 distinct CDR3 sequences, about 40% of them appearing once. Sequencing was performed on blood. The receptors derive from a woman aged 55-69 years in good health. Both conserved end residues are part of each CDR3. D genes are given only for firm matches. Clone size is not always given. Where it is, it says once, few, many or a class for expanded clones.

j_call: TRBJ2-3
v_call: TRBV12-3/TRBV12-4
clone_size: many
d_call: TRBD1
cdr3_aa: CASSLDRGADTQYF
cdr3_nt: TGTGCCAGCAGTTTAGACAGGGGGGCAGATACGCAGTATTTT

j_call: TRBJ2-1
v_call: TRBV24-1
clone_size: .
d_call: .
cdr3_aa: CATSVQGGNEQFF
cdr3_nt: TGTGCCACCAGTGTACAGGGCGGCAATGAGCAGTTCTTC

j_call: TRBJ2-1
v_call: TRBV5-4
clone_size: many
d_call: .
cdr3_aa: CASSFGVEQFF
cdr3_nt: TGTGCCAGCAGCTTTGGGGTTGAGCAGTTCTTC

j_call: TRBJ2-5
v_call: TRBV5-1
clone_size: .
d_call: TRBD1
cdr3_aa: CASSFLWTSGGGDEQYF
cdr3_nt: TGCGCCAGCAGCTTCCTCTGGACCTCAGGGGGTGGGGATGAGCAGTACTTC

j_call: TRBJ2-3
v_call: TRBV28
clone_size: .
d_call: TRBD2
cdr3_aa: CASSSPRREDTDTQYF
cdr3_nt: TGTGCCAGCAGTTCACCCCGTCGGGAGGATACAGATACGCAGTATTTT

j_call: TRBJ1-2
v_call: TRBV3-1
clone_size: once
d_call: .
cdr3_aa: CASSQDPGRSYGYTF
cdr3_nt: TGTGCCAGCAGCCAGGATCCTGGACGGAGCTATGGCTACACCTTC

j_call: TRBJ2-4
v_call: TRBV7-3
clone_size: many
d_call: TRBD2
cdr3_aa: CASSFSGPANIQYF
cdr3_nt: TGTGCCAGCAGCTTTAGCGGGCCAGCGAACATTCAGTACTTC

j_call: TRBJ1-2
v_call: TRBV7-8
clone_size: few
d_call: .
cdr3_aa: CASIRSGTETYGYTF
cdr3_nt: TGTGCCAGCATCCGATCCGGGACGGAGACCTATGGCTACACCTTC

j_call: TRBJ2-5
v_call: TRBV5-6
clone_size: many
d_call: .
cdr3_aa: CASSSLGTQYF
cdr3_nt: TGTGCCAGCAGCTCCCTGGGGACCCAGTACTTC

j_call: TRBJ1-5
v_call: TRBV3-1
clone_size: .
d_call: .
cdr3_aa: CASSQAPGLDQPQHF
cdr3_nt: TGTGCCAGCAGCCAGGCCCCAGGGTTGGATCAGCCCCAGCATTTT

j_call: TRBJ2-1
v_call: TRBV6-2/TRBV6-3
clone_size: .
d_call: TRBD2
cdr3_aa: CASSWDLAASGYNEQFF
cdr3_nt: TGTGCCAGCAGTTGGGACCTAGCGGCTAGCGGATACAATGAGCAGTTCTTC

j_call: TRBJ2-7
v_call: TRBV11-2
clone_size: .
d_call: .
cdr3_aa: CASSPFSRSYEQYF
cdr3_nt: TGTGCCAGCAGCCCCTTCTCGCGGAGCTACGAGCAGTACTTC

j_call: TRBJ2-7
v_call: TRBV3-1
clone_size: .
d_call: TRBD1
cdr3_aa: CASSHWDSNYEQYF
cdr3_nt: TGTGCCAGCAGCCACTGGGACAGCAACTACGAGCAGTACTTC

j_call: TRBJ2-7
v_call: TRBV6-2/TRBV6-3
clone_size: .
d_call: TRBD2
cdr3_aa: CASSYSMGLATEQYF
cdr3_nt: TGTGCCAGCAGTTACTCTATGGGACTAGCGACCGAGCAGTACTTC

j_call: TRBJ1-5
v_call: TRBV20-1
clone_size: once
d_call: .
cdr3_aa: CSARGIGPQDQPQHF
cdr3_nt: TGCAGTGCTAGAGGAATCGGGCCTCAAGATCAGCCCCAGCATTTT

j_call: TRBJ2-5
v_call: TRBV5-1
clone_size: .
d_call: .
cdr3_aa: CASSFNRGGQETQYF
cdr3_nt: TGCGCCAGCAGCTTTAACAGGGGAGGCCAAGAGACCCAGTACTTC